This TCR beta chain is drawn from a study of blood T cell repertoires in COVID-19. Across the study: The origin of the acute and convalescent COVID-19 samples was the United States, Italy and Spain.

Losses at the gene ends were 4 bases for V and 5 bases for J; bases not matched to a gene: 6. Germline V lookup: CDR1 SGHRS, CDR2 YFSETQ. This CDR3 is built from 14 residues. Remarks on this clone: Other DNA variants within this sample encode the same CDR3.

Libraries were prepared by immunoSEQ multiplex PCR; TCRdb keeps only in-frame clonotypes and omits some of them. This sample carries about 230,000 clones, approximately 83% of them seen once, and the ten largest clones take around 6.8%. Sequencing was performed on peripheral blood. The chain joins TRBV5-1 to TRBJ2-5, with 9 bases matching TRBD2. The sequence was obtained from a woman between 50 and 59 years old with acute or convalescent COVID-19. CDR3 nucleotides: TGCGCCAGCAGCCCGGGACTAGCACGGGAGACCCAGTACTTC. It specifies CASSPGLARETQYF.